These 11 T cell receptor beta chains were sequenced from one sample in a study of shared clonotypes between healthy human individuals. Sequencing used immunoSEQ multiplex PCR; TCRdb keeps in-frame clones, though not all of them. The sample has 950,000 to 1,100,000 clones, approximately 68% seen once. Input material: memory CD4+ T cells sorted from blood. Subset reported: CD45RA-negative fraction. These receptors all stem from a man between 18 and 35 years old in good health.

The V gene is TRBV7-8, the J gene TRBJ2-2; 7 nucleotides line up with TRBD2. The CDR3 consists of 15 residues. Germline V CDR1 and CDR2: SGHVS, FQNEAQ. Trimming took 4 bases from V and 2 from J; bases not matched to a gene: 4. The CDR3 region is CASSSGTKNTGELFF. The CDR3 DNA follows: TGTGCCAGCAGCTCTGGGACTAAAAACACCGGGGAGCTGTTTTTT.

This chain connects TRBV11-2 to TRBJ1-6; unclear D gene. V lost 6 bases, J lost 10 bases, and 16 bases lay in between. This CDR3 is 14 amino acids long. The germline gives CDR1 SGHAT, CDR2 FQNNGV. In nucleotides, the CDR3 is TGTGCCAGCAGGTGGGCCGCCGGTGGATCACCCCTCCACTTT. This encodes CASRWAAGGSPLHF.

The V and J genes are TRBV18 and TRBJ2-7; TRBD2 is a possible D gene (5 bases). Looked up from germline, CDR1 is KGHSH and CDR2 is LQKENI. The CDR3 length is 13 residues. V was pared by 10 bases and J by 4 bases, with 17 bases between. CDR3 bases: TGTGCCACCAACGGAGGATTGGGGTACGAGCAGTACTTC. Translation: CATNGGLGYEQYF.

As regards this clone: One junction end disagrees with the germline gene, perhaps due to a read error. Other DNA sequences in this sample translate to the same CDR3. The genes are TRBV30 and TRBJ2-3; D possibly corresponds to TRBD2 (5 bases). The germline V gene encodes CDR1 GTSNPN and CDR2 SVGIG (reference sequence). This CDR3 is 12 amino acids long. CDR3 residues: CAWSGSTDTQYF. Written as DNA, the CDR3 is TGTGCTTGGAGCGGAAGCACAGATACGCAGTATTTT.

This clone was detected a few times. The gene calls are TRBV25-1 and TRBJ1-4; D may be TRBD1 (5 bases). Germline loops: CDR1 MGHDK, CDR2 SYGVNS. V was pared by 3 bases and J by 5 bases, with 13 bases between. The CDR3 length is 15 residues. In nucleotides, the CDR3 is TGTGCCAGCAGTGACCCAGGGTACCCGAATGAAAAACTGTTTTTT. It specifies CASSDPGYPNEKLFF.

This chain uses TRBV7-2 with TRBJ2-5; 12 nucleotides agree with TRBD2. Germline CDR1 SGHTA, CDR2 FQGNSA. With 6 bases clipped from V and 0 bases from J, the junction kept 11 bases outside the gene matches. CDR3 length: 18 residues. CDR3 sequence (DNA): TGTGCCAGCAGTGCAAGTCTAGCGGGGGGGTCGTACCAAGAGACCCAGTACTTC. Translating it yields CASSASLAGGSYQETQYF.

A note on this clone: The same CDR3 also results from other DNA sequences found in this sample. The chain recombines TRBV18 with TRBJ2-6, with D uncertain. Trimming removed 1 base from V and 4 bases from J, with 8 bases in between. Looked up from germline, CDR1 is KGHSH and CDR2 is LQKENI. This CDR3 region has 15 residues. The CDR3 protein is CASSPQGSGANVLTF. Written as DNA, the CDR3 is TGTGCCAGCTCACCACAGGGTTCCGGGGCCAACGTCCTGACTTTC.

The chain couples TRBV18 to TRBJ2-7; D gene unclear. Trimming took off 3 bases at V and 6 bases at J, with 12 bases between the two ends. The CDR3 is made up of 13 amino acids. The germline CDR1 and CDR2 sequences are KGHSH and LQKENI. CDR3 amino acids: CASSPPLSGEQYF. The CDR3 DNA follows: TGTGCCAGCTCACCTCCCCTCTCTGGCGAGCAGTACTTC.

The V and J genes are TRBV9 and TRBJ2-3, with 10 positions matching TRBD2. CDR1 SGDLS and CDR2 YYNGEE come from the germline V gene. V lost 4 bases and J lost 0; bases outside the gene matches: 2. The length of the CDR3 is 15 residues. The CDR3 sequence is CASSLAGVSTDTQYF. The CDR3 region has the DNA TGTGCCAGCAGCCTAGCGGGAGTGAGCACAGATACGCAGTATTTT.

The CDR3 sequence: CASSIAGGETQYF. Written as DNA, the CDR3 is TGTGCCAGTAGTATAGCTGGCGGAGAGACCCAGTACTTC. This sequence joins TRBV19 and TRBJ2-5; D unclear. The germline V gene encodes CDR1 LNHDA and CDR2 SQIVND (reference sequence). The CDR3 contains 13 residues. The germline V and J ends were trimmed by 1 base and 4 bases, with 7 bases remaining between them.

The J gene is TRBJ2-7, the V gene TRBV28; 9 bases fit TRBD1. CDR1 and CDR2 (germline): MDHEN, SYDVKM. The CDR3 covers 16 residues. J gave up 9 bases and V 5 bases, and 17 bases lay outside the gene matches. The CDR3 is CASSANPGQGSPRQYF. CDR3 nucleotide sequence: TGTGCCAGCAGTGCGAACCCGGGACAGGGATCCCCAAGGCAGTACTTC.